Listed below are T cell receptor beta chains from one sample, sequenced in a study of radiation and T cells in renal cell carcinoma. Sequencing was performed with immunoSEQ multiplex PCR; in TCRdb, only in-frame clones are kept and a portion is missing. The sample carries 150,000 or so clones, roughly 90% recorded once. The sequencing here drew on blood, taken from a patient whose treatment included radiotherapy and nephrectomy. The receptors derive from a woman in her 70s with renal cell carcinoma. Each CDR3 is given with its conserved first and last residue. The order of the fields is CDR3 DNA, CDR3 protein, CDR3 length, clone size, D gene, J gene, V gene. The D gene is left open where the match is weak. Not all rows give a size; the values are once, few, many and, for expanded clones, a class.

CDR3nt: TGTGCCAGCAGTGATTGGCTAGCTACTGAGCAGTTCTTC; CDR3aa: CASSDWLATEQFF; len: 13; abundance: .; d_gene: .; j_gene: TRBJ2-1; v_gene: TRBV25-1
CDR3nt: TGTGCCAGCAGTCCCAGGGTTAATTCACCCCTCCACTTT; CDR3aa: CASSPRVNSPLHF; len: 13; abundance: once; d_gene: .; j_gene: TRBJ1-6; v_gene: TRBV27
CDR3nt: TGTGCCAGCAGCGTAACAGGATCCGGTTTAAGACAAGAGACCCAGTACTTC; CDR3aa: CASSVTGSGLRQETQYF; len: 17; abundance: .; d_gene: .; j_gene: TRBJ2-5; v_gene: TRBV9
CDR3nt: TGTGCCAGTAGTACCAGGGACACTGATGGCTACACCTTC; CDR3aa: CASSTRDTDGYTF; len: 13; abundance: few; d_gene: .; j_gene: TRBJ1-2; v_gene: TRBV19
CDR3nt: TGTGCCAGCAGACAGCGGAGCGGGGGAACCTACGAGCAGTACTTC; CDR3aa: CASRQRSGGTYEQYF; len: 15; abundance: .; d_gene: TRBD2; j_gene: TRBJ2-7; v_gene: TRBV28
CDR3nt: TGTGCCAGTAGTATTGTGACAGGAGCTAACTATGGCTACACCTTC; CDR3aa: CASSIVTGANYGYTF; len: 15; abundance: .; d_gene: .; j_gene: TRBJ1-2; v_gene: TRBV19
CDR3nt: TGTGCCAGCAGCGTAGGGCCCGGGGACACTGAAGCTTTCTTT; CDR3aa: CASSVGPGDTEAFF; len: 14; abundance: .; d_gene: .; j_gene: TRBJ1-1; v_gene: TRBV9
CDR3nt: TGTGCCAGCAGTTTGTCGGATAAGACTAACTATGGCTACACCTTC; CDR3aa: CASSLSDKTNYGYTF; len: 15; abundance: .; d_gene: .; j_gene: TRBJ1-2; v_gene: TRBV28
CDR3nt: TGTGCCAGCAGCTCAATAGCGGGGACTAGCGGGGGCCTGAACACCGGGGAGCTGTTTTTT; CDR3aa: CASSSIAGTSGGLNTGELFF; len: 20; abundance: .; d_gene: TRBD2; j_gene: TRBJ2-2; v_gene: TRBV7-6
CDR3nt: TGCGCCAGCAGACAAGCCAGCTCTGGGGCCAACGTCCTGACTTTC; CDR3aa: CASRQASSGANVLTF; len: 15; abundance: .; d_gene: .; j_gene: TRBJ2-6; v_gene: TRBV5-1
CDR3nt: TGTGCCAGCAGCGTAGATGGACAGGGCAATCAGCCCCAGCATTTT; CDR3aa: CASSVDGQGNQPQHF; len: 15; abundance: .; d_gene: TRBD1; j_gene: TRBJ1-5; v_gene: TRBV9
CDR3nt: TGTGCCAGCAGCCAAGATCCACTAGCGGGGGGGAACACCGGGGAGCTGTTTTTT; CDR3aa: CASSQDPLAGGNTGELFF; len: 18; abundance: .; d_gene: TRBD2; j_gene: TRBJ2-2; v_gene: TRBV4-2
CDR3nt: TGTGCCATCAGTGGGGAGGGACCTCAGCCCCAGCATTTT; CDR3aa: CAISGEGPQPQHF; len: 13; abundance: few; d_gene: .; j_gene: TRBJ1-5; v_gene: TRBV10-3
CDR3nt: TGTGCCAGCAGCTTTAAGGGGGGCACTGAAGCTTTCTTT; CDR3aa: CASSFKGGTEAFF; len: 13; abundance: .; d_gene: .; j_gene: TRBJ1-1; v_gene: TRBV7-6
CDR3nt: TGTGCCAGCAGTTTAAACAGGGGGCCGATAAGTTATAATTCACCCCTCCACTTT; CDR3aa: CASSLNRGPISYNSPLHF; len: 18; abundance: .; d_gene: TRBD1; j_gene: TRBJ1-6; v_gene: TRBV27
CDR3nt: TGCGCCAGCAGCCAAGACGCGACTAGCCCCTACAATGAGCAGTTCTTC; CDR3aa: CASSQDATSPYNEQFF; len: 16; abundance: .; d_gene: TRBD2; j_gene: TRBJ2-1; v_gene: TRBV4-1
CDR3nt: TGTGCCAGCAGCTTAGAGGACAGGGCGGAAAAACTGTTTTTT; CDR3aa: CASSLEDRAEKLFF; len: 14; abundance: .; d_gene: TRBD1; j_gene: TRBJ1-4; v_gene: TRBV11-3
CDR3nt: TGTGCCAGCAGCTTGACCGCGAATGAGCAGTTCTTC; CDR3aa: CASSLTANEQFF; len: 12; abundance: .; d_gene: .; j_gene: TRBJ2-1; v_gene: TRBV5-4
CDR3nt: TGTGCCAGCAGTGAAATTAGGGTGAACACTGAAGCTTTCTTT; CDR3aa: CASSEIRVNTEAFF; len: 14; abundance: .; d_gene: .; j_gene: TRBJ1-1; v_gene: TRBV2
CDR3nt: TGCGCCAGCAGCCAAGCGACAGGGGCCATCCCATCCTACGAGCAGTACTTC; CDR3aa: CASSQATGAIPSYEQYF; len: 17; abundance: .; d_gene: TRBD1; j_gene: TRBJ2-7; v_gene: TRBV4-1
CDR3nt: TGCAGCGTAGCCGGGACAGGGGGTGCCTACGAGCAGTACTTC; CDR3aa: CSVAGTGGAYEQYF; len: 14; abundance: .; d_gene: TRBD1; j_gene: TRBJ2-7; v_gene: TRBV29-1
CDR3nt: TGTGCCAGCAGGCGTGAAAGGGGGGGAGAGCAGTACTTC; CDR3aa: CASRRERGGEQYF; len: 13; abundance: .; d_gene: .; j_gene: TRBJ2-7; v_gene: TRBV5-4
CDR3nt: TGTGCCAGCAGCCTGCGGGGGGGCGGCTATAATTCACCCCTCCACTTT; CDR3aa: CASSLRGGGYNSPLHF; len: 16; abundance: .; d_gene: .; j_gene: TRBJ1-6; v_gene: TRBV7-2
CDR3nt: TGTGCCAGTAGTATCGGCAGGGCCACAGATACGCAGTATTTT; CDR3aa: CASSIGRATDTQYF; len: 14; abundance: once; d_gene: .; j_gene: TRBJ2-3; v_gene: TRBV19
CDR3nt: TGTGCCAGCAGTTTATCGGGCCCCATTGGTTCACCCCTCCACTTT; CDR3aa: CASSLSGPIGSPLHF; len: 15; abundance: few; d_gene: .; j_gene: TRBJ1-6; v_gene: TRBV27
CDR3nt: TGTGCCAGCAACGAGCTAGCGGACACCGGGGAGCTGTTTTTT; CDR3aa: CASNELADTGELFF; len: 14; abundance: .; d_gene: TRBD2; j_gene: TRBJ2-2; v_gene: TRBV6-1
CDR3nt: TGTGCCAGTACTCCGGGACAGGTAATAGGTGAAGCTTTCTTT; CDR3aa: CASTPGQVIGEAFF; len: 14; abundance: .; d_gene: TRBD1; j_gene: TRBJ1-1; v_gene: TRBV19
CDR3nt: TGTGCCAGCAGTTACTCGCGGGGGCCACCCTACGAGCAGTACTTC; CDR3aa: CASSYSRGPPYEQYF; len: 15; abundance: .; d_gene: .; j_gene: TRBJ2-7; v_gene: TRBV6-5
CDR3nt: TGTGCCTGGAGTCCCGCCCTGGACGGCACTGAAGCTTTCTTT; CDR3aa: CAWSPALDGTEAFF; len: 14; abundance: .; d_gene: .; j_gene: TRBJ1-1; v_gene: TRBV30
CDR3nt: TGTGCCAGCAGCTTGACAGGGGGCACTGAAGCTTTCTTT; CDR3aa: CASSLTGGTEAFF; len: 13; abundance: .; d_gene: TRBD1; j_gene: TRBJ1-1; v_gene: TRBV7-9
CDR3nt: TGCGCCAGCAGCTGGACATCTAGCGGGGGGCCCCTATCCGAGCAGTACTTC; CDR3aa: CASSWTSSGGPLSEQYF; len: 17; abundance: .; d_gene: TRBD2; j_gene: TRBJ2-7; v_gene: TRBV5-1
CDR3nt: TGTGCCAGTAGTGAACGTGGTGGCGATGGCTACACCTTC; CDR3aa: CASSERGGDGYTF; len: 13; abundance: .; d_gene: .; j_gene: TRBJ1-2; v_gene: TRBV19
CDR3nt: TGTGCCAGCAGTCGGGGGATGAACACTGAAGCTTTCTTT; CDR3aa: CASSRGMNTEAFF; len: 13; abundance: .; d_gene: .; j_gene: TRBJ1-1; v_gene: TRBV6-4
CDR3nt: TGTGCCAGCAGCCAAGCCCGAAGGGCGGGGGGGTACAATGAGCAGTTCTTC; CDR3aa: CASSQARRAGGYNEQFF; len: 17; abundance: .; d_gene: TRBD2; j_gene: TRBJ2-1; v_gene: TRBV14
CDR3nt: TGCGCCAGCAGCTCCGGGACTAGCGGGGGGAGGCACGAGCAGTACTTC; CDR3aa: CASSSGTSGGRHEQYF; len: 16; abundance: .; d_gene: TRBD2; j_gene: TRBJ2-7; v_gene: TRBV5-1
CDR3nt: TGTGCCAGCAGCTTGCGAATGACAGGGCGCAAGGGGAAACTGTTTTTT; CDR3aa: CASSLRMTGRKGKLFF; len: 16; abundance: once; d_gene: TRBD1; j_gene: TRBJ1-4; v_gene: TRBV11-2